Listed here is a single T cell receptor beta chain. Its antigen is unidentified. Sequenced with the Oncomine TCR Beta short-read assay was DNA taken from cultured CD4+ T cells. Genomic DNA extraction was carried out from cultured CD4+ T cells. Each CDR3 protein gets one entry after TCRdb re-called the PCR reads with MiXCR. The top ten clones hold about a tenth of a sample with approximately 16,000 distinct CDR3 sequences, approximately 62% of them seen once. There are 14 residues in the CDR3. In germline, CDR1 is LNHDA, CDR2 SQIVND (reference sequence). Trimming stripped 5 bases from V and 6 bases from J, with 14 bases between. This entry belongs to a study of vaccination and CD4 T cells after COVID-19. Specified treatment: roughly nine-day PBMC culture with coronavirus spike peptide pools or control peptides (ViraFEST assay).

Sequencing used CD4+ T cells from blood, cultured in vitro. V usage is TRBV19 and J usage is TRBJ1-5, with D perhaps TRBD1 (5 bases). This clonotype originated in a human donor who had recovered from COVID-19. The CDR3 sequence is CASSFQGWAQPQHF. DNA for the CDR3: TGTGCCAGTAGTTTCCAGGGCTGGGCTCAGCCCCAGCATTTT.